This TCR beta chain emerged from a study of breast tumors, draining lymph nodes, adjacent tissues. V lost 6 bases and J 5 bases, leaving 7 bases between the germline ends. This CDR3 spans 12 amino acids. Germline lookup yields CDR1 MNHEY and CDR2 SMNVEV (reference sequence). Regarding this clonotype: Its target is not known. This may arise from a read error, as a much more abundant clone is one base away.

Breast cancer patients provided tissue from their axillary draining lymph nodes. Study-level points and caveats: Compared with lymph nodes, tumors were less diverse; compared with nontumor tissue, more.

TCRdb re-called the multiplex PCR reads with MiXCR, one entry per CDR3 protein. Here the sample spans under 250,000 distinct CDR3 sequences, less than 40% being singletons. The specimen sequenced was axillary lymph node tissue. This TCR was recovered from a female donor with breast cancer. Some clones in this sample may be carry-over from other donors' samples. The rearrangement joins TRBV27 to TRBJ2-2; D is ambiguous. DNA of the CDR3: TGTGCCAGCAGGCCTGCGACCGGGGAGCTGTTTTTT. Translated: CASRPATGELFF.